Given below is one T cell receptor (beta chain) in context. Its antigen is currently unknown. The data were obtained in a study of T cells in Graves' hyperthyroidism and ophthalmopathy. Points from the study as a whole: Among clonotypes expanded in thyroid above 0.001, most were also found in blood.

Amplification yielded TCR beta CDR3 regions, with RNA transcripts as the source. HTBI primers drove first-round RT-PCR of the TCR CDR3. TCRdb re-analysed the multiplex PCR reads in MiXCR, keeping a single row per CDR3 protein. The table records about 600,000 distinct CDR3 sequences, approximately 14% of them present only once. Germline CDR1 DFQATT, CDR2 SNEGSKA (reference sequence). The CDR3 extends over 15 amino acids. V lost 3 bases and J lost 1; bases outside the gene matches: 6. The clonotype was recovered from a woman in her forties or fifties with Graves' ophthalmopathy. The sequencing sample was made of blood. The chain uses TRBV20-1 and TRBJ1-5; 7 bases are a match to TRBD1. The CDR3 loop is CSASKTGESNQPQHF. Written as DNA, the CDR3 is TGCAGTGCTAGTAAAACAGGGGAAAGCAATCAGCCCCAGCATTTT.